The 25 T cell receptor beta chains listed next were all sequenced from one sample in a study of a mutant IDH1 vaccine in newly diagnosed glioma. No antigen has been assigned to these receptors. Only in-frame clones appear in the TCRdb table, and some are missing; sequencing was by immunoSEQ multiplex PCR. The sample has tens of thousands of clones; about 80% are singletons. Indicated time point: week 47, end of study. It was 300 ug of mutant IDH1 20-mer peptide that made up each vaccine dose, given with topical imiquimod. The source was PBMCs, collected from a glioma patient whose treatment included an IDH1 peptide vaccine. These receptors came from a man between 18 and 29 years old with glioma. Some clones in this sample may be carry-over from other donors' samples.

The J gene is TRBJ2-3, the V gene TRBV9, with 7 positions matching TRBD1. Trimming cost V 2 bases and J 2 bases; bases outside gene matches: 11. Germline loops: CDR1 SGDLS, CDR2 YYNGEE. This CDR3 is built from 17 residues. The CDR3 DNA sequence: TGTGCCAGCAGCGTCAGTCGAATCGGGACAGCCACAGATACGCAGTATTTT. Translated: CASSVSRIGTATDTQYF.

For the CDR3, the DNA is TGTGCCAGCAGCTCCGTCCCAATGGGCGAGCAGTACTTC. Its translation is CASSSVPMGEQYF. The chain is built from TRBV7-2 and TRBJ2-7; no firm D call. Trimming left V 4 bases short and J 6 bases short, with 13 bases between. Germline CDR1 is SGHTA and CDR2 is FQGNSA. The CDR3 runs to 13 residues. Together with reference TRBV7-2 and TRBJ2-7, the CDR3 gives the full variable domain: GAGVSQSPSNKVTEKGKDVELRCDPISGHTALYWYRQSLGQGLEFLIYFQGNSAPDKSGLPSDRFSAERTGGSVSTLTIQRTQQEDSAVYLCASSSVPMGEQYFGPGTRLTVT.

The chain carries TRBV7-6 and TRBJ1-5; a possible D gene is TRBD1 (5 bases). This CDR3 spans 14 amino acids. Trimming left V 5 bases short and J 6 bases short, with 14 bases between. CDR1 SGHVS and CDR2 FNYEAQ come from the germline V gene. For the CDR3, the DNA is TGTGCCAGCAGCAGGGGCCCGGACGGTCAGCCCCAGCATTTT. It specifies CASSRGPDGQPQHF.

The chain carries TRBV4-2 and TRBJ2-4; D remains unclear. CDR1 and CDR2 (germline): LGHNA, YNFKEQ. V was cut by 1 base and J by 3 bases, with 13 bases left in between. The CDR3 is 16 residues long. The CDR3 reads CASSQGAFGLKNIQYF. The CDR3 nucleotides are TGTGCCAGCAGCCAAGGGGCGTTCGGCCTCAAAAACATTCAGTACTTC.

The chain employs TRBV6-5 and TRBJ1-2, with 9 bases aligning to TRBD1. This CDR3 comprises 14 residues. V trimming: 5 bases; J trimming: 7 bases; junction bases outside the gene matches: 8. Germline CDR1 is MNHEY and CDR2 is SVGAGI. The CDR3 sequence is CASSDYRGLGGYTF. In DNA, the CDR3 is TGTGCCAGCAGTGACTACAGGGGGCTCGGTGGCTACACCTTC.

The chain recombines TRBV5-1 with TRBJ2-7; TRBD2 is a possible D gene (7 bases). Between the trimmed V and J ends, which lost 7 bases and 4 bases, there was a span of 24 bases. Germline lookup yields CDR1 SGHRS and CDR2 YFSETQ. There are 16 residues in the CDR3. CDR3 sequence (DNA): TGCGCCAGCTCACCGGGATCAGGGGAGGGGATTTACGAGCAGTACTTC. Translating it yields CASSPGSGEGIYEQYF.

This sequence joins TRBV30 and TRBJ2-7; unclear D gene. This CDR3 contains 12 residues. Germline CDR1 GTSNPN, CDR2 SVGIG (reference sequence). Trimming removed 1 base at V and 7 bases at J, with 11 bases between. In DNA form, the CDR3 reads TGTGCCTGGAGTGCCTTCGTTGGGGAGCAGTACTTC. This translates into CAWSAFVGEQYF. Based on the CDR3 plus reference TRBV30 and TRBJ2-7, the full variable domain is SQTIHQWPATLVQPVGSPLSLECTVEGTSNPNLYWYRQAAGRGLQLLFYSVGIGQISSEVPQNLSASRPQDRQFILSSKKLLLSDSGFYLCAWSAFVGEQYFGPGTRLTVT.

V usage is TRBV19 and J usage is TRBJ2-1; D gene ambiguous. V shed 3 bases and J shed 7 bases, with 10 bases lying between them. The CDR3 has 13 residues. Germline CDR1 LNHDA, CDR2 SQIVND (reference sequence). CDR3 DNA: TGTGCCAGTAGTATGGATACTGGGAATGAGCAGTTCTTC. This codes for CASSMDTGNEQFF.

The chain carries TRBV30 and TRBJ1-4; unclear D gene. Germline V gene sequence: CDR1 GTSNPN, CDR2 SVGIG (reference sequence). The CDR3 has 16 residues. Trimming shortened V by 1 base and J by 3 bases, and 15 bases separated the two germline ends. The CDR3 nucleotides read TGTGCCTGGAGTGGTGTTCCGTCGCCAGCTAATGAAAAACTGTTTTTT. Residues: CAWSGVPSPANEKLFF.

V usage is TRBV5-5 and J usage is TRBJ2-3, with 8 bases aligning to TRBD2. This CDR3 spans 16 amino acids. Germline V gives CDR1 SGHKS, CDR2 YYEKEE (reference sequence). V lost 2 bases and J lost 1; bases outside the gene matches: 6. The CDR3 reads CASSFLISGGTDTQYF. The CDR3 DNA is TGTGCCAGCAGCTTCCTAATTAGCGGGGGCACAGATACGCAGTATTTT.

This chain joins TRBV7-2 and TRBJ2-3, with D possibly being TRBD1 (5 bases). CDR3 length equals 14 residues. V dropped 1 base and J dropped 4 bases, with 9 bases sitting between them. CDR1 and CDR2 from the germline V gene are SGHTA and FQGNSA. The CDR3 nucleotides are TGTGCCAGCAGCTTAGGTCTCAGGGCAGATACGCAGTATTTT. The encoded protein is CASSLGLRADTQYF.

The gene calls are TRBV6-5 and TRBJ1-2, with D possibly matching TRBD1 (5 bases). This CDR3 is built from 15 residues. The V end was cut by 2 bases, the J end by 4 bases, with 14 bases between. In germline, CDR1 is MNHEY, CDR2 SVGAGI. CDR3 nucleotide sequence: TGTGCCAGCAGTTACGATGGGGGATTCGGCTATGGCTACACCTTC. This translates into CASSYDGGFGYGYTF.

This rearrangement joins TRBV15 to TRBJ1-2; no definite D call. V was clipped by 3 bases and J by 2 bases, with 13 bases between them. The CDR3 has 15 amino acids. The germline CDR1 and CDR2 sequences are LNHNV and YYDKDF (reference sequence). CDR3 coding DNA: TGTGCCACCAGCAGTAAGCGCGCCGGGAACTATGGCTACACCTTC. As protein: CATSSKRAGNYGYTF. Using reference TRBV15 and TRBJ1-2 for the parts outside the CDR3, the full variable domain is DAMVIQNPRYQVTQFGKPVTLSCSQTLNHNVMYWYQQKSSQAPKLLFHYYDKDFNNEADTPDNFQSRRPNTSFCFLDIRSPGLGDTAMYLCATSSKRAGNYGYTFGSGTRLTVV.

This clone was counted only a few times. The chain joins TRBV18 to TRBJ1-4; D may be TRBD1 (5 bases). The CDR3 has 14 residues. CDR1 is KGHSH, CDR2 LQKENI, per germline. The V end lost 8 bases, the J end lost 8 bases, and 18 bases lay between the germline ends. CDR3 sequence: CASTDTWVGEKLFF. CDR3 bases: TGTGCCAGCACGGACACCTGGGTCGGGGAAAAACTGTTTTTT.

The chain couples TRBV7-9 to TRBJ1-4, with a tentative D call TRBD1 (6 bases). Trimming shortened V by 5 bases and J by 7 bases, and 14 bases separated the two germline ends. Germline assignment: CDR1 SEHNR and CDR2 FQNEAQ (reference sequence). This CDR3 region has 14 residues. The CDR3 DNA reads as TGTGCCAGCAGCGAGACGACAGGAATTGAAAAACTGTTTTTT. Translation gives CASSETTGIEKLFF.

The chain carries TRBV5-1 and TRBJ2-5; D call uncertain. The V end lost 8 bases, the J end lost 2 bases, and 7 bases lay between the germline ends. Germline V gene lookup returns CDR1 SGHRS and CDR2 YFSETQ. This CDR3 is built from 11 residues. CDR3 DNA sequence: TGCGCCAGTAAGGAACAAGAGACCCAGTACTTC. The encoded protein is CASKEQETQYF.

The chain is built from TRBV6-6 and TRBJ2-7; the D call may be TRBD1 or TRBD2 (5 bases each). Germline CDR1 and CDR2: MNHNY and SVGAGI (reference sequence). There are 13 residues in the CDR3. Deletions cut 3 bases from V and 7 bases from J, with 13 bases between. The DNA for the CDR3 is TGTGCCAGCAGTTATTCGGGACCCCCAGAGCAGTACTTC. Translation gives CASSYSGPPEQYF.

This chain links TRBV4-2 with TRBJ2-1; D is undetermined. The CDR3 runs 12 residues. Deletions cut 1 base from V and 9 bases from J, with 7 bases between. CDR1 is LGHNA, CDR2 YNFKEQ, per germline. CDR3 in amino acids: CASSQAISEQFF. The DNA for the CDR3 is TGTGCCAGCAGCCAAGCAATTAGTGAGCAGTTCTTC.

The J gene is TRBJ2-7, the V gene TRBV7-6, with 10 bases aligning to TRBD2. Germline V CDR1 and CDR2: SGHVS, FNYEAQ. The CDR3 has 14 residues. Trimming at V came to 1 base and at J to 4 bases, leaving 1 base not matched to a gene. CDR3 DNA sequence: TGTGCCAGCAGCTTAGAGACTAGCGGGTACGAGCAGTACTTC. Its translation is CASSLETSGYEQYF.

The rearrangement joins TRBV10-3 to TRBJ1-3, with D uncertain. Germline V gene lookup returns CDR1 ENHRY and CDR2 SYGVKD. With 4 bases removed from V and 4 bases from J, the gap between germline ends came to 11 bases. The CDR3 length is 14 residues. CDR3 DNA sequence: TGTGCCATCAGTGGGTCTCGTGGAGGAAACACCATATATTTT. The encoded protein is CAISGSRGGNTIYF.

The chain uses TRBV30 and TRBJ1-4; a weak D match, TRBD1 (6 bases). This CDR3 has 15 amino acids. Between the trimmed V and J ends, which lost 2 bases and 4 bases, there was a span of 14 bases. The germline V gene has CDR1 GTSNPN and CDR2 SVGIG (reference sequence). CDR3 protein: CAWSRGTPVNEKLFF. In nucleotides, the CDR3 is TGTGCCTGGAGTCGGGGGACACCAGTTAATGAAAAACTGTTTTTT.

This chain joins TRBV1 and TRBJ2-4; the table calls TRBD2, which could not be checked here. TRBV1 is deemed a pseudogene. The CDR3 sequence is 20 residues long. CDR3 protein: CTSSQDEAGYLGRAKNIQYF. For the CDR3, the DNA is TGCACCAGCAGCCAAGATGAGGCGGGCTACCTCGGCCGAGCCAAAAACATTCAGTACTTC.

For the CDR3, the DNA is TGCGCCAGCAGCTTGGTGGACGGAAACTACGAGCAGTACTTC. It specifies CASSLVDGNYEQYF. The chain couples TRBV5-1 to TRBJ2-7; D uncertain. The CDR3 extends over 14 amino acids. V lost 0 bases and J 3 bases, leaving 10 bases between the germline ends. Germline CDR1 and CDR2: SGHRS and YFSETQ.

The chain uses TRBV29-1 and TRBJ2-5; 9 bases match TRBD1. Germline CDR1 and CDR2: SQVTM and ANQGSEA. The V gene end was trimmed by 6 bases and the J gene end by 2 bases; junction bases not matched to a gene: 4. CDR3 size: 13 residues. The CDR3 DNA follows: TGCAGCGTGGGACAGGGCCAGCAAGAGACCCAGTACTTC. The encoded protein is CSVGQGQQETQYF.

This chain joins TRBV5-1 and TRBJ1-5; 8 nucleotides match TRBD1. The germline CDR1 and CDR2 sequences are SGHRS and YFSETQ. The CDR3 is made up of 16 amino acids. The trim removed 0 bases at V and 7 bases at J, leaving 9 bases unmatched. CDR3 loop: CASSLVPDRAVQPQHF. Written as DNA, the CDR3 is TGCGCCAGCAGCTTGGTCCCGGACAGGGCAGTACAGCCCCAGCATTTT.